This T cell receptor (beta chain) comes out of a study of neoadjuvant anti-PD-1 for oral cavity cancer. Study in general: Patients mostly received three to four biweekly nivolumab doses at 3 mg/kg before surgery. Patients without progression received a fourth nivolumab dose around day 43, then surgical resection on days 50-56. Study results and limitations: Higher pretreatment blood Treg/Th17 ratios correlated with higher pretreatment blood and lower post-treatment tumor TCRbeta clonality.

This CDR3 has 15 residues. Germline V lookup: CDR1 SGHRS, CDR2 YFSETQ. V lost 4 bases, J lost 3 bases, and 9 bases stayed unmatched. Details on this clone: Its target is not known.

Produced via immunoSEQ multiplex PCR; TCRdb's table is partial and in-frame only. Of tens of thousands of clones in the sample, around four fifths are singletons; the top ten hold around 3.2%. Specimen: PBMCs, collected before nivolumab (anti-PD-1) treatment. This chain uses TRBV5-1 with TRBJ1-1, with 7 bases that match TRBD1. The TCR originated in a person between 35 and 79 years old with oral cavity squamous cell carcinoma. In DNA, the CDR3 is TGCGCCAGCAGCCTACAGGGGACCCCGGACACTGAAGCTTTCTTT. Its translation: CASSLQGTPDTEAFF.